The source of this T cell receptor (beta chain) is a study of response to subunit inactivated influenza vaccine (dated by TCRdb to about 2018). Study-wide context: To follow how T cells responded to a trivalent subunit inactivated influenza vaccine, the researchers relied on deep quantitative profiling of the T cell receptor repertoire.

The research as a whole found: According to the authors, only a limited number of new T cells may be recruited by each seasonal influenza vaccination.

This clonotype was recorded a few times. Its binding antigen is unknown. Base quality data are lacking; no much larger clone is found one base away. Reading the germline V gene (reference sequence) gives CDR1 LNHNV and CDR2 YYDKDF. The CDR3 has 17 amino acids, counting the end cysteine and phenylalanine. Only CDR3 DNA remains: 51 bases, in frame from the first base. V is pruned by 0 bases and J by 0 bases, leaving 7 bases of the junction without a gene match. Library creation used RT-PCR. The sequencer listed for this sample is Illumina HiSeq 2500. TCRdb took the public reads, trimmed them with fastp at Q25, ran MiXCR for clone calling and kept in-frame beta chains. Rows matching on CDR3 protein sequence are summarized as one entry with the most common DNA and genes. This sample has some 500,000 distinct CDR3 sequences in its table, and approximately 16% of those were observed once. Jointly, the top ten make up 3% of the sample.

The sequence was collected from a man aged 45 to 70 who received an inactivated influenza vaccine. Donor details come from another sample of the same person, matched by shared clones. The material was CD4+ T cells sorted from PBMCs, obtained about 24 months after vaccination. The V and J genes are TRBV15 and TRBJ2-5, and TRBD2 matches 7 of the central bases. CDR3 loop: CATSRDLAGGYQETQYF. The nucleotide sequence is given as TGTGCCACCAGCAGAGATCTGGCCGGGGGGTACCAAGAGACCCAGTACTTC.